The text below deals with one T cell receptor (beta chain). The data were taken from a study of control samples from healthy donors and cancer patients. TCRdb keeps only in-frame clones here, not all; method: immunoSEQ multiplex PCR. The table lists fewer than 130,000 clones, 70% to 90% of them singletons, with less than 4% in the top ten. Germline CDR1 reads LNHDA; CDR2 reads SQIVND (reference sequence). CDR3 length: 16 amino acids. Trimming stripped 5 bases from V and 3 bases from J, with 17 bases between. The origin of this receptor is a woman in her sixties or seventies with lung cancer. The sequenced material came from PBMCs. This rearrangement joins TRBV19 to TRBJ1-3, with D perhaps matching TRBD1 (6 bases). CDR3 sequence: CASSVGGLGGGNTIYF. The CDR3 bases are TGTGCCAGTAGTGTCGGGGGGCTCGGAGGTGGAAACACCATATATTTT.